Listed here are 2 T cell receptor beta chains from one sample, sequenced in a study of blood T cell repertoires in COVID-19 (dated by TCRdb to about 2020). The library relied on the immunoSEQ multiplex PCR assay. This is the immuneACCESS table as TCRdb keeps it, with only in-frame sequences that have V and J called. A part of the clones is gone; compared with another copy, unresolved V genes explain less than half, and the rest is unexplained. This sample holds more than 200,000 clones; 85% to 90% were observed only once. The ten largest make up under 14% of the sample. Input material: peripheral blood. The receptors here all came from a man aged 50-60 years with COVID-19, enrolled during active disease.

About this clone: At one of its ends the junction is not consistent with the germline gene, which may arise from a read error. The rearrangement links TRBV7-7 to TRBJ2-5; D might be TRBD1 (6 bases). Germline lookup yields CDR1 SSHAT and CDR2 FNYEAQ (reference sequence). The CDR3 runs to 12 residues. The CDR3: CASSFQGETQYF. DNA of the CDR3: TGTGCTAGCAGCTTCCAGGGGGAGACCCAGTACTTC.

The chain recombines TRBV14 with TRBJ2-5; D possibly corresponds to TRBD2 (6 bases). The CDR3 extends over 15 amino acids. CDR1 is SGHDN and CDR2 is FVKESK in the germline V gene. V was cut by 0 bases and J by 5 bases, with 13 bases left in between. CDR3 loop: CASSQDGARGETQYF. In DNA, the CDR3 is TGTGCCAGCAGCCAAGATGGGGCCCGGGGGGAGACCCAGTACTTC.